This T cell receptor beta chain was captured in a study of T cell repertoires in ileal Crohn's disease. As to this clone: The sample has other DNA sequences that encode this CDR3 too.

Produced via immunoSEQ multiplex PCR; TCRdb's table is partial and in-frame only. This table holds fewer than 6,500 clones, roughly 80% found once. V trimming: 2 bases; J trimming: 13 bases; junction bases outside the gene matches: 9. The CDR3 sequence is 15 residues long. Germline CDR1 is SGHAT and CDR2 is FQDESV (reference sequence). Sequenced sample: ileal tissue. The TCR originated in an adult with Crohn's disease. The genes are TRBV11-1 and TRBJ1-6, with TRBD1 matching 9 bases. CDR3 nucleotide sequence: TGTGCCAGCAGCTTAAACGGACAGGGGAACTCCCCCCTCCACTTT. This gives the protein CASSLNGQGNSPLHF.